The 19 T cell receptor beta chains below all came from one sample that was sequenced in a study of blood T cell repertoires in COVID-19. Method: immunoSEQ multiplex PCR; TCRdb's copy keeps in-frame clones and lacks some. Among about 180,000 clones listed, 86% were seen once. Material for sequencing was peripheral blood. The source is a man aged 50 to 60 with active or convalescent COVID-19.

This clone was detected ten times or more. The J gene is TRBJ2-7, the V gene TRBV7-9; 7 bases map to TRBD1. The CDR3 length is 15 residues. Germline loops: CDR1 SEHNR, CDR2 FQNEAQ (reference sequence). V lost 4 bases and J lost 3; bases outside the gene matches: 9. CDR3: CASSSTKGAGYEQYF. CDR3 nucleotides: TGTGCCAGCAGCTCGACTAAGGGGGCCGGCTACGAGCAGTACTTC.

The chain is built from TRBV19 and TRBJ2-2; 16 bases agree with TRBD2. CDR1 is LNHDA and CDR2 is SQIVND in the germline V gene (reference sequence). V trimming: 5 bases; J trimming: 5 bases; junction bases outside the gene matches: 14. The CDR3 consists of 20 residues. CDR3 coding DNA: TGTGCCAGTAGTTCCGGGACTAGCGGGAGGGCCGGGGACCTAACCGGGGAGCTGTTTTTT. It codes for CASSSGTSGRAGDLTGELFF.

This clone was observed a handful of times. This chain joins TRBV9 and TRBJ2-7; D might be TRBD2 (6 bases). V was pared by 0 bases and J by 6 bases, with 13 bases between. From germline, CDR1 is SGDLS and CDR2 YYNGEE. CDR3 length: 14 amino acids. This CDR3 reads CASSVAGSQGEQYF. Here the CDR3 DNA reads TGTGCCAGCAGCGTAGCCGGGAGTCAGGGCGAGCAGTACTTC.

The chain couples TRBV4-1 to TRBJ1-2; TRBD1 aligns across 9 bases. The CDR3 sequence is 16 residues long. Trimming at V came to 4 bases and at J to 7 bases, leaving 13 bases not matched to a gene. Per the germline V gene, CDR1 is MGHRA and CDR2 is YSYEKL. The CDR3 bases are TGCGCCAGCAGCCTCCACGGGGAGGGACAGGGTGGTGGCTACACCTTC. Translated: CASSLHGEGQGGGYTF.

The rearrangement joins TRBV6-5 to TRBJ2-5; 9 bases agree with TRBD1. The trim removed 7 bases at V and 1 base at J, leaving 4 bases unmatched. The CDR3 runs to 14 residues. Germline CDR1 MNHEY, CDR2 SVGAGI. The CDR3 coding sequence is TGTGCCAGCAATCTACAGGGGGCCCAAGAGACCCAGTACTTC. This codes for CASNLQGAQETQYF.

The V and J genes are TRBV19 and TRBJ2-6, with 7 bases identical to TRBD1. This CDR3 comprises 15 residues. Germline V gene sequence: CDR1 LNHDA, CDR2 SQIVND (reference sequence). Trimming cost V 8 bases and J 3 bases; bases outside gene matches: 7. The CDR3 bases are TGTGCCAGTGGACCGCAGGGGGATGGGGCCAACGTCCTGACTTTC. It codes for CASGPQGDGANVLTF.

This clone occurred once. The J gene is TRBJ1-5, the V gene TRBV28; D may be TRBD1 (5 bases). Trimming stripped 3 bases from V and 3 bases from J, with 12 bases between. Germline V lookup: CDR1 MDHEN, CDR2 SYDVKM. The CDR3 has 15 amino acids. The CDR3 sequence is CASSFGQGNNQPQHF. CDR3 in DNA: TGTGCCAGCAGTTTTGGGCAGGGCAACAATCAGCCCCAGCATTTT.

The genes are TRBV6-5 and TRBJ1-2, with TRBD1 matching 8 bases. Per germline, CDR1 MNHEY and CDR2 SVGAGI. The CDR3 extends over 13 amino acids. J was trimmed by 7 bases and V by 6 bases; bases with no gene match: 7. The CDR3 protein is CASRPTGEGGYTF. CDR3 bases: TGTGCCAGCAGACCGACAGGGGAAGGTGGCTACACCTTC.

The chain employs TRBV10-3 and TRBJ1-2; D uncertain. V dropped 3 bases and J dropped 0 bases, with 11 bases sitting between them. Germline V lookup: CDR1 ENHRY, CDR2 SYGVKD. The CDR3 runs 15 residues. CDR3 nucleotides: TGTGCCATCAGTGAAAGTCTGGCCTCTAACTATGGCTACACCTTC. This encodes CAISESLASNYGYTF.

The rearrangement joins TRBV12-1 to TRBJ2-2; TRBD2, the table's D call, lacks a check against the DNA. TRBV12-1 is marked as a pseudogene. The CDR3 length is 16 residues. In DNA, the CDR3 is TGTGCCAGCAGCCTCGGACTCTACCAGAACACCGGGGAGCTGTTTTTT. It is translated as CASSLGLYQNTGELFF.

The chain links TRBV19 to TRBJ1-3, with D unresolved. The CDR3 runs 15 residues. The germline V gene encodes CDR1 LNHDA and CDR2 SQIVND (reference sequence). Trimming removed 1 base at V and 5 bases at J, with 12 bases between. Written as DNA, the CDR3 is TGTGCCAGTAGTATAGTAGCCCTCGCGCGAAACACCATATATTTT. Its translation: CASSIVALARNTIYF.

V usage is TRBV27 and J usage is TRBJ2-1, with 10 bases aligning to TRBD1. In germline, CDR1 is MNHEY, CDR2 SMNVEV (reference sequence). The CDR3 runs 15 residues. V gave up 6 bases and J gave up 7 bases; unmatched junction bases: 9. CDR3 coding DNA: TGTGCCAGCAGCCAAAGGACAGGGGGTAGTAATGAGCAGTTCTTC. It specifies CASSQRTGGSNEQFF.

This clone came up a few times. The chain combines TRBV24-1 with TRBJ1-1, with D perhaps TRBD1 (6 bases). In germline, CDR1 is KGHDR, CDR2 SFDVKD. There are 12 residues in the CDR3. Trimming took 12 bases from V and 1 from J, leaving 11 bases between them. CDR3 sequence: CAAGQSNTEAFF. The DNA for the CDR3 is TGTGCCGCCGGACAGTCGAACACTGAAGCTTTCTTT.

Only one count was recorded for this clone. CDR3 DNA sequence: TGCAGTGCTAGTGGACTAGCGGGGAACACCGGGGAGCTGTTTTTT. Translated, it gives CSASGLAGNTGELFF. V is TRBV20-1 and J is TRBJ2-2; 11 bases line up with TRBD2. With 3 bases clipped from V and 1 base from J, the junction kept 1 base outside the gene matches. CDR3 length: 15 amino acids. Germline assignment: CDR1 DFQATT and CDR2 SNEGSKA (reference sequence).

DNA for the CDR3: TGTGCCAGTAGTATAGGGCGGACAAGCTCCTACAATGAGCAGTTCTTC. It encodes CASSIGRTSSYNEQFF. The rearrangement joins TRBV19 to TRBJ2-1; TRBD1 might be the D (5 bases). The V gene lost 1 base and the J gene lost 0 bases, with 10 bases spanning the gap. Germline V lookup: CDR1 LNHDA, CDR2 SQIVND (reference sequence). The CDR3 covers 16 residues.

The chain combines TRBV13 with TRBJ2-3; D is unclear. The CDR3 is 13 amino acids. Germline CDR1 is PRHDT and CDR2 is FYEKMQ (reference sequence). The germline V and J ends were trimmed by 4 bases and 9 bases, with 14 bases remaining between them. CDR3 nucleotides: TGTGCCAGCAGCTCAAGCACAGTTGGAACGCAGTATTTT. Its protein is CASSSSTVGTQYF.

The CDR3 sequence is CASSLSGNTIYF. DNA of the CDR3: TGTGCCAGCAGTCTGTCCGGAAACACCATATATTTT. The genes are TRBV14 and TRBJ1-3; no clear D gene. The V gene's germline CDR1 is SGHDN and CDR2 FVKESK. Deletions cut 6 bases from V and 4 bases from J, with 7 bases between. This CDR3 has 12 residues.

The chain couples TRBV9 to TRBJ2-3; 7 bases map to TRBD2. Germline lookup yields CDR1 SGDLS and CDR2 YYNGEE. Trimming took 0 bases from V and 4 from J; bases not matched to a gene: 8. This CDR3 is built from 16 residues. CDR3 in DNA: TGTGCCAGCAGCGTAGAGGGTTGGGGGGGGTCAGATACGCAGTATTTT. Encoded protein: CASSVEGWGGSDTQYF.

The CDR3 here is CASSEALRGTSYETQYF. The CDR3 region has the DNA TGTGCCAGCAGTGAAGCGCTTCGGGGGACTAGCTATGAGACCCAGTACTTC. The rearrangement joins TRBV2 to TRBJ2-5; the match to TRBD2 covers 9 bases. The length of the CDR3 is 17 residues. The V gene's germline CDR1 is SNHLY and CDR2 FYNNEI. V trimming: 0 bases; J trimming: 5 bases; junction bases outside the gene matches: 10.